The 13 T cell receptor beta chains presented below share a single source sample, sequenced in a study of T-cell reconstitution after alpha-beta-depleted transplantation in children. Unique molecular identifiers were incorporated into the prepared TCRbeta library. TCRdb processed the PCR reads anew with MiXCR; each CDR3 protein has one entry. The sample records hundreds of thousands of distinct CDR3 sequences, about 12% being singletons. The material sequenced was PBMCs, taken before TCRalphabeta/CD19-depleted stem cell transplant. Receptors originate from a girl aged 2-9 years with congenital amegakaryocytic thrombocytopenia, due to receive a stem cell transplant.

This clonotype was seen repeatedly, ten times or more. The chain employs TRBV20-1 and TRBJ2-3, with 7 bases aligning to TRBD2. J gave up 2 bases and V 1 base, and 12 bases lay outside the gene matches. The CDR3 sequence is 17 residues long. Germline V gene lookup returns CDR1 DFQATT and CDR2 SNEGSKA (reference sequence). CDR3 in amino acids: CSARVPRAGENTDTQYF. CDR3 DNA: TGCAGTGCTAGAGTCCCTCGGGCGGGGGAAAACACAGATACGCAGTATTTT.

About this clonotype itself: This may stem from a read error, because a much larger clone lies one nucleotide away. V gene TRBV6-1 combines with J gene TRBJ2-3; D is uncertain. The germline V gene has CDR1 MNHNS and CDR2 SASEGT. This CDR3 region has 13 residues. The CDR3 sequence: CASSVTATDTEYF. In nucleotides, the CDR3 is TGTGCCAGCAGTGTTACTGCTACAGATACGGAGTATTTT.

This clonotype showed up just a few times. The V and J genes are TRBV28 and TRBJ1-5, with TRBD1 identical over 12 bases. The J segment lost 6 bases and the V segment lost 6 bases, leaving 6 bases of the junction unmatched. Germline values: CDR1 MDHEN, CDR2 SYDVKM. The length of the CDR3 is 15 residues. For the CDR3, the DNA is TGTGCCAGCAGCGAGGGACAGGGGGCTGTTCAGCCCCAGCATTTT. The encoded protein is CASSEGQGAVQPQHF.

This clonotype was detected many times. This chain connects TRBV6-1 to TRBJ2-1; TRBD2 might be the D (6 bases). V lost 5 bases, J lost 4 bases, and 12 bases lay in between. The CDR3 extends over 14 amino acids. The germline V gene encodes CDR1 MNHNS and CDR2 SASEGT. The CDR3 coding sequence is TGTGCCAGCAGTACCCGGGAGCGGTACAATGAGCAGTTCTTC. This encodes CASSTRERYNEQFF.

The gene calls are TRBV7-2 and TRBJ2-5, with 13 bases that match TRBD2. Germline-derived CDR1 and CDR2 are SGHTA and FQGNSA. The CDR3 runs to 16 residues. The trim removed 5 bases at V and 5 bases at J, leaving 8 bases unmatched. The CDR3 sequence is CASSKQGLAGAETQYF. Written as DNA, the CDR3 is TGTGCCAGCAGCAAACAAGGACTAGCGGGAGCGGAGACCCAGTACTTC.

This clonotype has more than one count but fewer than ten. This sequence joins TRBV5-6 and TRBJ2-3; D remains ambiguous. Germline V gene sequence: CDR1 SGHDT, CDR2 YYEEEE. Trimming shortened V by 6 bases and J by 4 bases, and 9 bases separated the two germline ends. CDR3 length equals 12 residues. The DNA for the CDR3 is TGTGCCAGCACAGTACTCTCAGATACGCAGTATTTT. This encodes CASTVLSDTQYF.

Ten or more counts support this clonotype. The gene calls are TRBV7-3 and TRBJ2-5, with D uncertain. CDR1 SGHTA and CDR2 FQGTGA come from the germline V gene. There are 13 residues in the CDR3. The V gene lost 0 bases and the J gene lost 4 bases, with 6 bases spanning the gap. CDR3 DNA sequence: TGTGCCAGCAGCTTAACTGCGAGAGAGACCCAGTACTTC. Translated: CASSLTARETQYF.

This clonotype was recorded at least ten times. This rearrangement joins TRBV12-3 or TRBV12-4 to TRBJ2-5; 9 bases align to TRBD2. The CDR3 loop spans 13 amino acids. J gave up 7 bases and V 5 bases, and 5 bases lay outside the gene matches. DNA of the CDR3: TGTGCCAGCAGTGATAGCGGGAGTGTGACCCAGTACTTC. It is translated as CASSDSGSVTQYF.

This clonotype was recorded at least ten times. V gene TRBV28 combines with J gene TRBJ2-1; D is unresolved. The CDR3 length is 12 residues. The ends were cut back, 6 bases at V and 6 bases at J, with 9 bases in the middle. Germline CDR1 MDHEN, CDR2 SYDVKM. CDR3: CASSSRVNEQFF. CDR3 nucleotide sequence: TGTGCCAGCAGCAGCCGGGTCAATGAGCAGTTCTTC.

About this clonotype itself: This could be a read error, since a much larger clone is one nucleotide away. This sequence joins TRBV12-3 or TRBV12-4 and TRBJ1-3, with a possible D match to TRBD1 (5 bases). This CDR3 contains 15 residues. CDR3 bases: TGTGCCGGCAGTCTCTCGGGGGGATCTGGAAACACCATATATTTT. Translating gives CAGSLSGGSGNTIYF.

This clonotype was found many times. This chain connects TRBV29-1 to TRBJ2-1; 7 positions match TRBD2. The germline gives CDR1 SQVTM, CDR2 ANQGSEA. This CDR3 has 12 amino acids. V lost 7 bases and J lost 8; bases outside the gene matches: 8. The CDR3 region has the DNA TGCAGCGCCAGACTAGCTTGGGATGAGCAGTTCTTC. It translates to CSARLAWDEQFF.

The chain combines TRBV19 with TRBJ2-2, with D possibly being TRBD2 (5 bases). V shed 3 bases and J shed 6 bases, with 11 bases lying between them. In germline, CDR1 is LNHDA, CDR2 SQIVND (reference sequence). The CDR3 is 14 residues long. CDR3 DNA sequence: TGTGCCAGTAGTATCCAGCTAGCACCCGGGGAGCTGTTTTTT. It yields the protein CASSIQLAPGELFF.

The chain uses TRBV29-1 and TRBJ2-2; D gene unclear. CDR3 size: 12 residues. The germline gives CDR1 SQVTM, CDR2 ANQGSEA. V gave up 7 bases and J gave up 2 bases, with 8 bases separating them. Here the CDR3 reads CSGYSNTGELFF. The DNA of the CDR3 is TGCAGCGGGTATTCTAACACCGGGGAGCTGTTTTTT.